These T cell receptor beta chains were read from a single sample in a study of molecular identifiers for immune sequencing clone quantification. One entry per CDR3 protein, called by TCRdb with MiXCR from the PCR reads. The sample lists 400,000 to 600,000 distinct CDR3 sequences, about 20% occurring once. The sample consisted of naive CD8+ T cells from blood, with Jurkat cell RNA spiked in. These TCRs come from a human donor in good health. Some libraries in this study had Jurkat cell RNA spiked in. Both conserved end residues are part of each CDR3. A D gene is named only where the DNA matches it firmly. Where a row states a size, it is once, few, many or the class of an expanded clone; other rows omit it.

TRBJ1-3,many,TRBV20-1,-,CSARKSRGVSNTIYF,TGCAGTGCTAGGAAGAGCAGGGGAGTATCAAACACCATATATTTT
TRBJ2-7,many,TRBV7-9,TRBD2,CASSPPGLAEEQYF,TGTGCCAGCAGCCCACCGGGACTAGCGGAAGAGCAGTACTTC
TRBJ1-1,-,TRBV6-5,-,CASSYTVNTDAFF,TGTGCCAGCAGCTATACAGTGAACACTGATGCTTTCTTT
TRBJ2-1,many,TRBV7-9,TRBD2,CASSLVGGYGNEQFF,TGTGCCAGCAGCTTAGTGGGGGGGTATGGAAATGAGCAGTTCTTC
TRBJ2-7,-,TRBV6-5,TRBD1,CASSYGTGLSTRTYEQYF,TGTGCCAGCAGTTACGGGACAGGACTGAGTACTAGAACCTACGAGCAGTACTTC
TRBJ2-3,-,TRBV25-1,TRBD2,CASSEGREPTDAQYF,TGTGCCAGCAGTGAGGGGCGGGAGCCCACAGATGCGCAGTATTTT
TRBJ1-2,-,TRBV19,TRBD1,CASSPTGGRGYTF,TGTGCCAGTAGCCCGACAGGGGGGCGTGGCTACACCTTC
TRBJ2-2,few,TRBV4-2,TRBD2,CASSQDHGRDTGELFF,TGTGCCAGCAGCCAAGATCACGGGAGGGACACCGGGGAGCTGTTTTTT
TRBJ2-7,many,TRBV29-1,-,CSVRKGQAFSSEQYF,TGCAGCGTCAGAAAGGGTCAGGCTTTTTCGTCCGAGCAGTACTTC
TRBJ2-7,few,TRBV7-9,TRBD2,CASSSKEGLAGLSSYEQYF,TGTGCCAGCAGCTCAAAGGAGGGACTAGCGGGTTTGAGCTCCTACGAGCAGTACTTC
TRBJ2-7,-,TRBV30,TRBD1,CAWSVGTGPNYEQYF,TGTGCCTGGAGTGTGGGGACAGGGCCCAACTACGAGCAGTACTTC
TRBJ2-3,many,TRBV28,TRBD1,CASSPTGGSTDTQYF,TGTGCCAGCAGTCCGACAGGGGGTAGCACAGATACGCAGTATTTT
TRBJ2-7,-,TRBV20-1,TRBD2,CSALTSGSSYEQYF,TGCAGTGCCCTGACTAGCGGAAGCTCCTACGAGCAGTACTTC
TRBJ2-3,-,TRBV4-3,TRBD2,CASSQELLRTSGSGDTQYF,TGCGCCAGCAGCCAAGAACTGTTACGGACTAGCGGGAGTGGGGATACGCAGTATTTT
TRBJ2-7,many,TRBV5-4,TRBD2,CASSNSGGLSSYEQYF,TGTGCCAGCAGCAATAGCGGGGGGCTTAGCTCCTACGAGCAGTACTTC
TRBJ2-7,many,TRBV7-8,TRBD2,CASSSPSGTSGGRSYEQYF,TGTGCCAGCAGCTCCCCGTCCGGGACTAGCGGGGGCCGCTCCTACGAGCAGTACTTC
TRBJ2-7,many,TRBV20-1,-,CSARQGLGYEQYF,TGCAGTGCTCGTCAGGGGTTGGGCTACGAGCAGTACTTC
TRBJ1-4,-,TRBV20-1,-,CSAIMRGGLFLNEKLFF,TGCAGTGCTATAATGAGAGGGGGTCTATTCCTTAATGAAAAACTGTTTTTT
TRBJ1-5,many,TRBV12-3/TRBV12-4,-,CASSPDGDMSSNQPQHF,TGTGCCAGCAGTCCGGATGGGGACATGTCTAGCAATCAGCCCCAGCATTTT
TRBJ2-5,few,TRBV5-4,TRBD2,CASSETGLAGQETQYF,TGTGCCAGCAGCGAGACCGGACTAGCGGGCCAAGAGACCCAGTACTTC
TRBJ2-5,many,TRBV7-9,TRBD2,CASSMASGRLETQYF,TGTGCCAGCAGCATGGCTAGCGGGAGGTTGGAGACCCAGTACTTC
TRBJ2-3,many,TRBV7-8,TRBD2,CASKRGGRSTTDTQYF,TGTGCCAGCAAACGGGGGGGCAGGTCGACCACAGATACGCAGTATTTT
TRBJ2-7,few,TRBV4-3,TRBD1,CASSQQGQFYEQYF,TGCGCCAGCAGCCAACAGGGACAGTTCTACGAGCAGTACTTC
TRBJ2-3,few,TRBV9,-,CASSVGASDTQYF,TGTGCCAGCAGCGTAGGGGCCTCAGATACGCAGTATTTT
TRBJ2-7,few,TRBV3-1,-,CASSQSGQTILQYYEQYF,TGTGCCAGCAGCCAAAGCGGACAGACCATACTGCAGTACTACGAGCAGTACTTC
TRBJ1-3,-,TRBV27,TRBD1,CASSLLPGTGPGNTIYF,TGTGCCAGCAGTTTACTTCCCGGGACAGGGCCTGGAAACACCATATATTTT
TRBJ1-3,few,TRBV28,-,CASSPDRLSGNTIYF,TGTGCCAGCAGCCCTGACCGGCTCTCTGGAAACACCATATATTTT
TRBJ2-1,-,TRBV4-3,-,CASSQVKGGIHNEQFF,TGCGCCAGCAGCCAAGTTAAGGGCGGGATCCACAATGAGCAGTTCTTC
TRBJ2-2,-,TRBV24-1,-,CATSESLNTGEPFF,TGTGCCACCAGTGAGTCCCTGAACACCGGGGAGCCGTTTTTT
TRBJ2-3,many,TRBV24-1,-,CATSDRWTPGGGTDTQYF,TGTGCCACCAGTGACCGTTGGACGCCTGGTGGTGGCACAGATACGCAGTATTTT
TRBJ2-7,few,TRBV5-6,-,CASHGQTAASYEQYF,TGTGCCAGCCACGGACAGACCGCCGCTTCCTACGAGCAGTACTTC
TRBJ1-2,few,TRBV7-9,TRBD1,CASSSTGGLMGNYGYTF,TGTGCCAGCAGCTCGACAGGGGGCCTGATGGGAAACTATGGCTACACCTTC
TRBJ2-3,-,TRBV5-1,TRBD1,CASGGQGAPDTQYF,TGCGCCAGCGGCGGACAGGGGGCCCCAGATACGCAGTATTTT
TRBJ2-7,many,TRBV6-6,-,CASSYFSGTSRDEQYF,TGTGCCAGCAGTTACTTCTCCGGGACCAGCAGGGACGAGCAGTACTTC
TRBJ2-3,many,TRBV9,-,CASSPRSGAGYDTDTQYF,TGTGCCAGCAGCCCTCGCTCCGGGGCGGGGTACGACACAGATACGCAGTATTTT
TRBJ2-3,many,TRBV5-6,-,CASSLGPTYVKVDTQYF,TGTGCCAGCAGCTTGGGACCCACTTACGTGAAAGTCGATACGCAGTATTTT
TRBJ2-7,many,TRBV4-1,-,CASSQALAKEQYF,TGCGCCAGCAGCCAAGCGCTAGCGAAAGAGCAGTACTTC
TRBJ1-4,-,TRBV4-3,-,CASSQEEGFEKLFF,TGCGCCAGCAGCCAAGAAGAGGGCTTTGAAAAACTGTTTTTT
TRBJ2-1,few,TRBV19,-,CASRGRDIGEQFF,TGTGCCAGTAGAGGCCGGGACATCGGTGAGCAGTTCTTC
TRBJ2-3,many,TRBV28,TRBD2,CASSYDLAGPTGYTQYF,TGTGCCAGCAGTTACGATTTAGCGGGGCCGACAGGATATACGCAGTATTTT
TRBJ2-5,many,TRBV5-1,-,CASSQGPTDQETQYF,TGCGCCAGCAGCCAGGGGCCGACAGATCAAGAGACCCAGTACTTC
TRBJ2-5,-,TRBV10-2,-,CASTSVKSQETQYF,TGCGCCAGCACTAGCGTTAAGTCCCAAGAGACCCAGTACTTC
TRBJ1-2,many,TRBV9,TRBD1,CASSVFLQGAHYGYTF,TGTGCCAGCAGCGTATTCCTACAGGGGGCCCACTATGGCTACACCTTC
TRBJ2-3,many,TRBV7-9,-,CASSWDGGDTQYF,TGTGCCAGCAGCTGGGACGGTGGAGATACGCAGTATTTT
TRBJ2-7,-,TRBV30,-,CAWSQPGLGSYEQYF,TGTGCCTGGAGTCAGCCGGGACTGGGGTCCTACGAGCAGTACTTC
TRBJ1-1,many,TRBV20-1,-,CSARDVWGGGHTEAFF,TGCAGTGCTAGAGATGTCTGGGGAGGGGGTCACACTGAAGCTTTCTTT
TRBJ1-2,-,TRBV6-5,-,CASSSLTAYGYTF,TGTGCCAGCAGTTCCCTCACCGCCTATGGCTACACCTTC
TRBJ2-1,-,TRBV7-9,-,CASSSSRDNEQSF,TGTGCCAGCAGCTCGAGCAGGGACAATGAGCAGTCCTTC
TRBJ1-6,few,TRBV27,-,CASSLSRSYNSPLHF,TGTGCCAGCAGTTTAAGCCGCTCCTATAATTCACCCCTCCACTTT
TRBJ2-5,-,TRBV2,TRBD1,CASSGNRGLQETQYF,TGTGCCAGCAGTGGGAACAGGGGGCTCCAAGAGACCCAGTACTTC
TRBJ2-2,many,TRBV9,-,CASSLIGTGELFF,TGTGCCAGCAGCTTAATCGGGACCGGGGAGCTGTTTTTT
TRBJ1-2,few,TRBV20-1,-,CSASSWGRLLYGYTF,TGCAGTGCTAGTTCGTGGGGGCGGCTTCTCTATGGCTACACCTTC
TRBJ2-5,few,TRBV20-1,-,CSARPREVSRSTQYF,TGCAGTGCTAGACCAAGGGAGGTTTCAAGATCAACCCAGTACTTC
TRBJ2-1,many,TRBV5-5,TRBD2,CASSSGLAGGYEQFF,TGTGCCAGCAGCTCAGGACTAGCGGGGGGTTATGAGCAGTTCTTC
TRBJ1-1,many,TRBV20-1,TRBD1,CSAESGGGDTEAFF,TGCAGTGCTGAATCAGGGGGCGGGGACACTGAAGCTTTCTTT
TRBJ2-3,few,TRBV10-3,TRBD1,CAISDPMEPGQGTDTQYF,TGTGCCATCAGTGACCCCATGGAGCCGGGACAGGGAACAGATACGCAGTATTTT
TRBJ2-7,-,TRBV7-6,TRBD2,CASNLEAGAGGEQYF,TGTGCCAGCAACTTAGAGGCGGGAGCTGGTGGTGAGCAGTACTTC
TRBJ1-1,many,TRBV6-2/TRBV6-3,TRBD1,CASRDRRNTEAFF,TGTGCCAGCAGGGACAGGCGGAACACTGAAGCTTTCTTT
TRBJ2-3,-,TRBV5-4,TRBD2,CASNYLAGGPADTQYF,TGTGCCAGCAACTATCTAGCGGGAGGGCCGGCAGATACGCAGTATTTT
TRBJ2-1,many,TRBV10-3,-,CAIGPGGQFF,TGTGCCATCGGTCCCGGTGGGCAGTTCTTC